Below, 9 T cell receptor beta chains from the same sample are listed, as sequenced in a study of molecular identifiers for immune sequencing clone quantification. Via MiXCR, TCRdb re-called the PCR reads, giving one row per CDR3 protein. The data show about 630,000 distinct CDR3 sequences, roughly 27% seen once. Sequencing was performed on naive CD8+ T cells from blood, with Jurkat cell RNA spiked in. Subset denoted: FACS-sorted CD8+CD4-CCR7+CD45RA+ naive T cells. Receptors originate from a human donor in good health. Some libraries in this study had Jurkat cell RNA spiked in.

This clonotype was recorded many times. The chain combines TRBV4-3 with TRBJ2-6; D is undetermined. The CDR3 spans 15 residues. V was clipped by 3 bases and J by 0 bases, with 6 bases between them. Looked up from germline, CDR1 is LGHNA and CDR2 is YSLEER. The CDR3 reads CASSQTFSGANVLTF. The CDR3 bases are TGCGCCAGCAGCCAGACATTCTCTGGGGCCAACGTCCTGACTTTC.

As for this clonotype: A read error may account for a junction end that differs from germline. This chain joins TRBV5-6 and TRBJ2-5; the match to TRBD1 covers 10 bases. This CDR3 spans 14 amino acids. CDR1 and CDR2 from the germline V gene are SGHDT and YYEEEE. CDR3 amino acids: CVSSPTGGAETQYF. The DNA of the CDR3 is TGTGTCAGCAGCCCGACAGGGGGCGCAGAGACCCAGTACTTC.

The sample holds a few counts of this clonotype. The chain carries TRBV4-3 and TRBJ2-7; either TRBD1 or TRBD2 may fit D (7 bases each). This CDR3 comprises 15 residues. The V gene's germline CDR1 is LGHNA and CDR2 YSLEER. V was pared by 0 bases and J by 5 bases, with 14 bases between. Here the CDR3 reads CASSQDRAGGDEQYF. The CDR3 DNA follows: TGCGCCAGCAGCCAAGATCGTGCAGGGGGGGACGAGCAGTACTTC.

At least ten counts were recorded for this clonotype. The chain recombines TRBV13 with TRBJ2-7; 9 bases are shared with TRBD1. This CDR3 is 15 amino acids long. Per the germline V gene, CDR1 is PRHDT and CDR2 is FYEKMQ (reference sequence). V shed 0 bases and J 2 bases; nucleotides not matched to a gene: 2. Written as DNA, the CDR3 is TGTGCCAGCAGCTTAGGCCGGGACAGGGCCTACGAGCAGTACTTC. Translating gives CASSLGRDRAYEQYF.

Many counts were recorded for this clonotype. The chain is built from TRBV30 and TRBJ1-3; D is uncertain. The germline CDR1 and CDR2 sequences are GTSNPN and SVGIG (reference sequence). This CDR3 comprises 14 residues. The V end was cut by 3 bases, the J end by 0 bases, with 9 bases between. This CDR3 is CAWRTLTSGNTIYF. CDR3 nucleotides: TGTGCCTGGAGGACATTGACCTCTGGAAACACCATATATTTT.

The chain employs TRBV7-9 and TRBJ2-7; D is perhaps TRBD2 (5 bases). Per germline, CDR1 SEHNR and CDR2 FQNEAQ (reference sequence). The CDR3 is made up of 14 amino acids. V was clipped by 5 bases and J by 0 bases, with 11 bases between them. The CDR3 reads CASSRTSSSYEQYF. For the CDR3, the DNA is TGTGCCAGCAGCCGCACTAGTAGCTCCTACGAGCAGTACTTC.

This clonotype was seen ten or more times. The rearrangement uses TRBV4-3 and TRBJ2-1; D may be TRBD1 or TRBD2 (6 bases each). CDR1 and CDR2 (germline): LGHNA, YSLEER. Trimming removed 0 bases from V and 3 bases from J, with 12 bases in between. The CDR3 runs 16 residues. CDR3 sequence (DNA): TGCGCCAGCAGCCAAGATCACGGGGGCCTCTACAATGAGCAGTTCTTC. Protein product: CASSQDHGGLYNEQFF.

This clonotype came up a few times. The chain couples TRBV25-1 to TRBJ1-1; possibly TRBD1 for D (5 bases). Germline V gene lookup returns CDR1 MGHDK and CDR2 SYGVNS. Trimming took 3 bases from V and 3 from J, leaving 8 bases between them. This CDR3 spans 13 amino acids. As DNA, the CDR3 is TGTGCCAGCAGTGACGGGGGGTACACTGAAGCTTTCTTT. Translation: CASSDGGYTEAFF. Drawing the rest from reference TRBV25-1 and TRBJ1-1, the complete variable domain is EADIYQTPRYLVIGTGKKITLECSQTMGHDKMYWYQQDPGMELHLIHYSYGVNSTEKGDLSSESTVSRIRTEHFPLTLESARPSHTSQYLCASSDGGYTEAFFGQGTRLTVV.

The chain couples TRBV20-1 to TRBJ2-1, with 9 bases aligning to TRBD1. The CDR3 contains 16 residues. V lost 0 bases, J lost 3 bases, and 6 bases stayed unmatched. Looked up from germline, CDR1 is DFQATT and CDR2 is SNEGSKA (reference sequence). Here the CDR3 DNA reads TGCAGTGCTAGAGATCCTGACAGGGGGGTCTACAATGAGCAGTTCTTC. Protein: CSARDPDRGVYNEQFF.